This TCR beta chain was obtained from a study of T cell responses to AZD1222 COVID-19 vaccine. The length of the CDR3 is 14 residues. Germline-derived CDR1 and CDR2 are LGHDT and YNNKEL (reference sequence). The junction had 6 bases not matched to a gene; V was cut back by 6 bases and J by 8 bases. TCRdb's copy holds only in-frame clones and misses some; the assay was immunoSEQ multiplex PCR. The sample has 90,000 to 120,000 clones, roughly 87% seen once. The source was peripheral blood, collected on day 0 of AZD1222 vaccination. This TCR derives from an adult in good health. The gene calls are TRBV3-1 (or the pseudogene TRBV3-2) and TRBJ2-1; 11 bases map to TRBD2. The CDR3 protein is CASSTSGGRDEQFF. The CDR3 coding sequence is TGTGCCAGCAGTACTAGCGGGGGCAGGGATGAGCAGTTCTTC.